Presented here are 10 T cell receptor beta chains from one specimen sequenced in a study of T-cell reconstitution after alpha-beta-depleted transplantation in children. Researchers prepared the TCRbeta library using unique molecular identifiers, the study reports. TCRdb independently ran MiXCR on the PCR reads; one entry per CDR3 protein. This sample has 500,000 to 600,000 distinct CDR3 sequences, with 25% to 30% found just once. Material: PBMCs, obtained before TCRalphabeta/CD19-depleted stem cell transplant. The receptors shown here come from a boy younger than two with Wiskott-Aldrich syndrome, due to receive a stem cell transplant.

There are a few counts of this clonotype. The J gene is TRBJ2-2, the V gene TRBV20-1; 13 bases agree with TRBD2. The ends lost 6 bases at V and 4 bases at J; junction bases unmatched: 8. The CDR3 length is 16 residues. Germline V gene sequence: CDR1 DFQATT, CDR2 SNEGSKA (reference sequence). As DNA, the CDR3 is TGCAGTGCATTACGAGGGACTAGCGGGACCACCGGGGAGCTGTTTTTT. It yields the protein CSALRGTSGTTGELFF.

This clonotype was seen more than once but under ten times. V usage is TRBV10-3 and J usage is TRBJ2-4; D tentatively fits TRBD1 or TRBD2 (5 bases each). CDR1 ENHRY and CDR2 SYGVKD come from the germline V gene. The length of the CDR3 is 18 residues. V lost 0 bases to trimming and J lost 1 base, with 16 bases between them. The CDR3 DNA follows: TGTGCCATCAGTGAGTCATTTCCGGGGCGCGTGGCCAAAAACATTCAGTACTTC. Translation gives CAISESFPGRVAKNIQYF.

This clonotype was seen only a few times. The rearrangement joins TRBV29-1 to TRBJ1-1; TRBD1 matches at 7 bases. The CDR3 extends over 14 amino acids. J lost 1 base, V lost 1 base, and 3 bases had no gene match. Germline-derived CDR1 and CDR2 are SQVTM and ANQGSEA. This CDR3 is CSVEGWTGNTEAFF. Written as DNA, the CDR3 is TGCAGCGTTGAAGGTTGGACAGGGAACACTGAAGCTTTCTTT.

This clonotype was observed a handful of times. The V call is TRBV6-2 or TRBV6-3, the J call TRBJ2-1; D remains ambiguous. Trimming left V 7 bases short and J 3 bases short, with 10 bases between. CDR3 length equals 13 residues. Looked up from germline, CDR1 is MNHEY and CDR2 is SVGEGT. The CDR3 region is CASISTLYNEQFF. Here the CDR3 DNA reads TGTGCCAGCATCTCCACCCTCTACAATGAGCAGTTCTTC.

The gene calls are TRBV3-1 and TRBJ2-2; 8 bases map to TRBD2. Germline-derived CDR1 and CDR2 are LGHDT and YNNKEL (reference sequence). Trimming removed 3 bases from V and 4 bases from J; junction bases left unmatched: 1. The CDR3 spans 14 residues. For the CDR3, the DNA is TGTGCCAGCAGCCAGGGACTAGGCACCGGGGAGCTGTTTTTT. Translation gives CASSQGLGTGELFF.

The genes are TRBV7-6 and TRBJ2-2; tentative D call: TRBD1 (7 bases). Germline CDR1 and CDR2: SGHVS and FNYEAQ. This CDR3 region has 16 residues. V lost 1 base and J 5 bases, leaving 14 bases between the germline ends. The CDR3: CASSLVRQGGTGELFF. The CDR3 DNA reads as TGTGCCAGCAGCTTAGTACGACAGGGAGGAACCGGGGAGCTGTTTTTT.

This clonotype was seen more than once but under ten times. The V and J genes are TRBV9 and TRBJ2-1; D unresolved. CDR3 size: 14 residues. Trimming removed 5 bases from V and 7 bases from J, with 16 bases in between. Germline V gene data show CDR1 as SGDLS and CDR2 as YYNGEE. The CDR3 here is CASSPVRVSNEQFF. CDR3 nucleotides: TGTGCCAGCAGTCCTGTGAGAGTTTCGAATGAGCAGTTCTTC. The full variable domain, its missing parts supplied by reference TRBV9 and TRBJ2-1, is DSGVTQTPKHLITATGQRVTLRCSPRSGDLSVYWYQQSLDQGLQFLIQYYNGEERAKGNILERFSAQQFPDLHSELNLSSLELGDSALYFCASSPVRVSNEQFFGPGTRLTVL.

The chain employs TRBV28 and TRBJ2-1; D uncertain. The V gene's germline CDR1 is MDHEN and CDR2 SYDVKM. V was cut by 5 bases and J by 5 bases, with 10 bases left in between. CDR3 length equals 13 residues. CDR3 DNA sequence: TGTGCCAGCAGTGTATCTTTTCACAATGAGCAGTTCTTC. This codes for CASSVSFHNEQFF.

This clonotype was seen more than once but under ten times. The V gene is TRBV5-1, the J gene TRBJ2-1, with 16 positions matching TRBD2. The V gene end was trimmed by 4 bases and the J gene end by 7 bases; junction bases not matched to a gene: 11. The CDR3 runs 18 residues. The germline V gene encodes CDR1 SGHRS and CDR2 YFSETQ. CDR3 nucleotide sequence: TGCGCCAGCAGCCCGGGACTAGCGGGAGGGAGCCTGGGAAATGAGCAGTTCTTC. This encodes CASSPGLAGGSLGNEQFF. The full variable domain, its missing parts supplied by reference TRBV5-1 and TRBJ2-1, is KAGVTQTPRYLIKTRGQQVTLSCSPISGHRSVSWYQQTPGQGLQFLFEYFSETQRNKGNFPGRFSGRQFSNSRSEMNVSTLELGDSALYLCASSPGLAGGSLGNEQFFGPGTRLTVL.

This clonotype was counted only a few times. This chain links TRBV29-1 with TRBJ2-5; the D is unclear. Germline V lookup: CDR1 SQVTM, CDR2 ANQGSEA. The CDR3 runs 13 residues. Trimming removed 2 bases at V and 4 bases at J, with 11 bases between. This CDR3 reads CSVETVVGETQYF. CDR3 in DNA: TGCAGCGTTGAAACTGTCGTGGGAGAGACCCAGTACTTC.